This TCR beta chain derives from a study of blood T cells in healthy people across ages. General study points: When set beside aged donors, long-lived donors presented more naive CD4+ cells and higher diversity.

This clonotype showed up just a few times. The antigen is unknown. The CDR3 has 13 amino acids. The V and J ends lost 0 bases and 5 bases respectively, with 4 bases between them. The germline gives CDR1 LNHNV, CDR2 YYDKDF (reference sequence). Primers used in a second PCR of about 7 to 12 cycles were a sample-barcoded 5' primer and a J-beta primer mix. TCRdb ran MiXCR on the 5' RACE reads and lists one entry per CDR3 protein. The table records approximately 1.5 million distinct CDR3 sequences, 42% of them present only once. The material sequenced was blood. The origin of this receptor is a woman under 30 in good health. The genes are TRBV15 and TRBJ1-4; D not certain. The CDR3 DNA sequence: TGTGCCACCAGCAGAGATATGAATGAAAAACTGTTTTTT. Protein: CATSRDMNEKLFF.